This T cell receptor beta chain is drawn from a study of yellow fever vaccine responses in identical twins. Study results and caveats: It has been reported that, in twins, the vaccine T cell response seemed partly convergent and partly personalized.

Each CDR3 protein is one row after TCRdb ran MiXCR on the RT-PCR reads. Of roughly 18,000 distinct CDR3 sequences in the sample, roughly two thirds were seen once. As regards this clonotype: Antigen: not known.

The V and J ends lost 3 bases and 4 bases, in that order; junction bases with no gene match: 4. CDR3 size: 14 residues. CDR1 is SEHNR and CDR2 is FQNEAQ in the germline V gene (reference sequence). This TCR was recovered from a woman between 18 and 29 years old who received the yellow fever vaccine. The V call is TRBV7-9, the J call TRBJ2-3; the match to TRBD1 covers 7 bases. The starting material was T cells from blood (PBMCs), unsorted or a sorted subset (not recorded which), obtained before or after yellow fever vaccination (not recorded which). CDR3 nucleotide sequence: TGTGCCAGCAGCTTGGGACAGACTGCAGATACGCAGTATTTT. Its protein is CASSLGQTADTQYF.